Following are 8 T cell receptor beta chains from one sample sequenced in a study of regulatory T cells in long-lasting Graves disease. Building of the TCR beta libraries involved iRepertoire HTBI primers and Arm-PCR of CDR3 regions. Using its own MiXCR run on the multiplex PCR reads, TCRdb lists one record per CDR3 protein. Of fewer than 350,000 distinct CDR3 sequences listed, roughly 18% are singletons. The time point is: newly diagnosed GD, antithyroid drugs for less than 3 months. Extracted RNA from PBMCs served as the source of the TCR library. Sample: peripheral blood mononuclear cells (PBMCs), taken at new diagnosis, from a patient treated with antithyroid drugs. The receptors come from a female donor with Graves disease.

There are a few counts of this clonotype. The chain has TRBV12-3 or TRBV12-4 and TRBJ1-1; D call uncertain. V lost 2 bases and J lost 8, with 12 bases in between. The CDR3 sequence is 13 residues long. CDR3 bases: TGTGCCAGCAGTTTAATTTCATGGGAGGAAGCTTTCTTT. Protein: CASSLISWEEAFF.

The chain has TRBV13 and TRBJ2-1, with TRBD2 matching over 10 bases. This CDR3 is 18 amino acids long. V was pared by 0 bases and J by 2 bases, with 7 bases of the junction left unmatched. Germline loops: CDR1 PRHDT, CDR2 FYEKMQ (reference sequence). The CDR3 loop reads CASSLGGAGGITYNEQFF. As DNA, the CDR3 is TGTGCCAGCAGCTTAGGGGGAGCGGGAGGGATAACCTACAATGAGCAGTTCTTC.

This clonotype was counted many times. The V call is TRBV12-3 or TRBV12-4, the J call TRBJ2-7, with 13 nucleotides matching TRBD2. This CDR3 has 14 residues. Losses at the gene ends were 6 bases for V and 7 bases for J; bases not matched to a gene: 6. The CDR3 sequence is CASSYSGLAGEQYF. The CDR3 DNA follows: TGTGCCAGCAGCTATTCGGGACTAGCGGGGGAGCAGTACTTC.

A note on this clonotype: Because the CDR3 is missing its conserved closing phenylalanine or tryptophan, this is likely a read error. CDR3 nucleotides: TGCAGTGCTGGGGGGGGGGGGACTCTCCACATT. Its translation is CSAGGGGTLHI. The chain couples TRBV20-1 to TRBJ1-1; weak D call: TRBD1 (5 bases). TRBJ1-6 explains the end of the DNA better; the J call may be wrong. The CDR3 totals 11 residues. The germline CDR1 and CDR2 sequences are DFQATT and SNEGSKA (reference sequence).

This clonotype was counted ten times or more. Written as DNA, the CDR3 is TGTGCCAGCAGCACCCAGGGGGACAATGAGCAGTTCTTC. Its translation is CASSTQGDNEQFF. The chain couples TRBV12-3 or TRBV12-4 to TRBJ2-1, with TRBD1 matching over 7 bases. The CDR3 is 13 residues long. V lost 6 bases and J lost 5; bases outside the gene matches: 4.

This clonotype was picked up many times. The chain carries TRBV10-2 and TRBJ1-2; a possible D gene is TRBD1 (5 bases). This CDR3 is built from 14 residues. The ends were cut back, 4 bases at V and 4 bases at J, with 13 bases in the middle. Germline values: CDR1 WSHSY, CDR2 SAAADI. For the CDR3, the DNA is TGCGCCAGCAGTGGGGGGGAGGCAAGCTATGGCTACACCTTC. Protein sequence: CASSGGEASYGYTF.

The rearrangement links TRBV6-1 to TRBJ2-4; TRBD2 matches at 13 bases. J gave up 0 bases and V 5 bases, and 4 bases lay outside the gene matches. Per germline, CDR1 MNHNS and CDR2 SASEGT. CDR3 size: 17 residues. The CDR3 is CASSRGLAGLAKNIQYF. The CDR3 region has the DNA TGTGCCAGCAGTAGGGGACTAGCGGGGCTAGCCAAAAACATTCAGTACTTC.

This clonotype has ten or more counts. The chain carries TRBV2 and TRBJ2-2, with a weak D call TRBD2 (6 bases). Trimming shortened V by 8 bases and J by 5 bases, and 24 bases separated the two germline ends. Germline V gene lookup returns CDR1 SNHLY and CDR2 FYNNEI. This CDR3 region has 17 residues. The CDR3 bases are TGTGCCAGCGGCTACCGAGTCGTCGGACTACGGACCGGGGAGCTGTTTTTT. It encodes CASGYRVVGLRTGELFF.